The 20 T cell receptor beta chains given below trace back to one sample, sequenced in a study of T cell clonality in common variable immunodeficiency. TCRdb's table, derived via immunoSEQ multiplex PCR, lists solely in-frame clones and lacks some. The table lists about 35,000 clones, with no singletons. Sequencing was performed on peripheral blood mononuclear cells. These receptors came from a person aged 18-70 years in good health.

At least ten counts were recorded for this clone. The missing CDR3 end, 3 residues past where the read stops, is filled in from the germline J gene. This chain uses TRBV29-1 with TRBJ2-7, with TRBD2 matching 9 bases. V trimming: 4 bases; J trimming: 3 bases; junction bases outside the gene matches: 4. The CDR3 has 13 amino acids. Germline lookup yields CDR1 SQVTM and CDR2 ANQGSEA. The sequenced CDR3 bases are TGCAGCGTTGGACTAGCGGCCGGCTACGAG. Its protein product is CSVGLAAGYE. The entire CDR3 sequence reads CSVGLAAGYEQYF.

This clone was seen ten or more times. Read sequence stops 3 residues before the CDR3 end, and the germline J gene provides the missing end. This chain uses TRBV6-1 with TRBJ1-4, with 12 bases that match TRBD1. The CDR3 contains 15 residues. Germline trimming cut 2 bases from V and 8 bases from J; bases unmatched to any gene: 3. Germline V gives CDR1 MNHNS, CDR2 SASEGT. CDR3 DNA, as far as it was read: TGTGCCAGCAGTGAACGGGACAGGGGGCTAGAAAAA. Translated, it gives CASSERDRGLEK. The complete CDR3 reads CASSERDRGLEKLFF.

This clone occurred many times. The CDR3 loop is CSAIPPGLPTETQYF. The part of the CDR3 DNA that was read is TGCAGTGCTATCCCGCCGGGACTTCCGACGGAGACC. The chain is built from TRBV20-1 and TRBJ2-5; possibly TRBD2 for D (6 bases). The read falls 3 residues short of the CDR3 end, and the missing part is taken from the germline J gene. The CDR3 runs 15 residues. V was shortened by 4 bases and J by 5 bases, with 20 bases between the two germline ends. The germline V gene has CDR1 DFQATT and CDR2 SNEGSKA (reference sequence).

A remark on this clone: The read comes to an end 3 residues before the CDR3 does, leaving the germline J gene to fill in the end. This sequence joins TRBV5-1 and TRBJ2-1; TRBD2 agrees at 10 bases. CDR1 is SGHRS, CDR2 YFSETQ, per germline. The CDR3 runs to 15 residues. V lost 2 bases to trimming and J lost 6 bases; unmatched junction nucleotides: 5. The CDR3 region is CASSFRASGSNEQFF. The part of the CDR3 DNA that was read is TGCGCCAGCAGCTTTAGGGCTAGCGGGAGCAATGAG.

This clone was picked up many times. The DNA ends 3 residues before the CDR3 does, and the rest of the CDR3 is filled in from the germline J gene. The chain is built from TRBV20-1 and TRBJ2-5; weak D call: TRBD2 (5 bases). V was pared by 7 bases and J by 5 bases, with 17 bases between. The CDR3 consists of 13 residues. The germline CDR1 and CDR2 sequences are DFQATT and SNEGSKA (reference sequence). The DNA read from the CDR3 is TGCAGTGGGTTCGGCGGGTCATACGAGACC. It yields the protein CSGFGGSYET. The CDR3 reads in full as CSGFGGSYETQYF.

This clone was seen repeatedly, ten times or more. CDR3 loop: CASSGGTNQPQHF. CDR3 DNA (partial): TGTGCCAGCTCAGGGGGGACCAATCAGCCC. The chain couples TRBV18 to TRBJ1-5; the D gene is possibly TRBD1 (5 bases). The CDR3 end lies 3 residues beyond the end of the read and is filled in from the germline J gene. Trimming shortened V by 5 bases and J by 3 bases, and 8 bases separated the two germline ends. Germline assignment: CDR1 KGHSH and CDR2 LQKENI. This CDR3 is 13 amino acids long.

This clone was observed many times. Read coverage stops 3 residues before the CDR3 terminus; the germline J gene supplies the remainder. The chain employs TRBV18 and TRBJ2-5, with D perhaps being TRBD1 or TRBD2 (5 bases each). Germline values: CDR1 KGHSH, CDR2 LQKENI. Trimming stripped 3 bases from V and 0 bases from J, with 11 bases between. The CDR3 extends over 15 amino acids. The CDR3 spells CASSPRGGYQETQYF. The DNA read from the CDR3 is TGTGCCAGCTCACCGAGGGGCGGATACCAAGAGACC.

This clone has ten or more counts. The sequence runs out 3 residues before the end of the CDR3; the remainder is reconstructed from the germline J gene. This chain links TRBV2 with TRBJ1-4; 7 positions agree with TRBD1. The germline V gene has CDR1 SNHLY and CDR2 FYNNEI. V lost 0 bases, J lost 6 bases, and 4 bases stayed unmatched. This CDR3 comprises 15 residues. Incomplete CDR3 DNA: TGTGCCAGCAGTGAAGCGACAGGGAGGGATGAAAAA. Translating gives CASSEATGRDEK. The full CDR3 reads CASSEATGRDEKLFF.

Ten or more counts support this clone. The read falls 3 residues short of the CDR3 end, and the missing part is taken from the germline J gene. The chain couples TRBV10-3 to TRBJ1-2, with a possible D match to TRBD1 (6 bases). From germline, CDR1 is ENHRY and CDR2 SYGVKD. The CDR3 covers 13 residues. CDR3 DNA (partial): TGTGCCATCAGTGAAGGTGCAGGGGCGACC. Translated: CAISEGAGAT. The entire CDR3 reads CAISEGAGATYTF.

This clone was seen many times. Read data end 3 residues before the CDR3 end; the end is taken from the germline J gene. This chain joins TRBV5-5 and TRBJ2-7; TRBD1 aligns across 7 bases. Germline V gives CDR1 SGHKS, CDR2 YYEKEE (reference sequence). V lost 0 bases to trimming and J lost 5 bases; unmatched junction nucleotides: 8. The CDR3 covers 15 residues. The CDR3: CASSLEQGRVHEQYF. CDR3 DNA, as far as it was read: TGTGCCAGCAGCTTGGAACAGGGGCGCGTCCACGAG.

This clone was observed at least ten times. The read comes to an end 3 residues before the CDR3 does, leaving the germline J gene to fill in the end. The V gene is TRBV5-1, the J gene TRBJ1-2, with D perhaps TRBD1 (6 bases). V was clipped by 1 base and J by 4 bases, with 11 bases between them. Germline values: CDR1 SGHRS, CDR2 YFSETQ. CDR3 length: 14 amino acids. The CDR3 bases that were read are TGCGCCAGCAGCTTGACAGGGACTAGCTATGGC. Amino acids: CASSLTGTSYG. The CDR3, in full, reads CASSLTGTSYGYTF.

This clone has ten or more counts. The read falls 3 residues short of the CDR3 end, and the missing part is taken from the germline J gene. This chain links TRBV10-3 with TRBJ2-3; D is ambiguous. The germline gives CDR1 ENHRY, CDR2 SYGVKD. V lost 5 bases and J lost 1, with 10 bases in between. This CDR3 region has 14 residues. The DNA read from the CDR3 is TGTGCCATCAGTTTAACAGCAGGCACAGATACG. Encoded protein: CAISLTAGTDT. The entire CDR3 protein reads CAISLTAGTDTQYF.

This clone was seen only a few times. The read ends 3 residues before the CDR3 terminus; that terminus is restored from the germline J gene. This CDR3 is also generated by other DNA sequences in the sample. This rearrangement joins TRBV11-1 to TRBJ2-1; D remains ambiguous. The CDR3 consists of 13 residues. Trimming shortened V by 1 base and J by 3 bases, and 4 bases separated the two germline ends. The germline gives CDR1 SGHAT, CDR2 FQDESV (reference sequence). CDR3 amino acids: CASSLERYNEQFF. CDR3 DNA (partial): TGTGCCAGCAGCTTAGAGCGCTACAATGAG.

This clone was observed many times. The CDR3 extends 3 residues past the end of the read, so its final part is completed from the germline J gene. This sequence joins TRBV2 and TRBJ2-1; perhaps TRBD2 as D (6 bases). The CDR3 consists of 16 residues. The germline gives CDR1 SNHLY, CDR2 FYNNEI. The V gene lost 6 bases and the J gene lost 0 bases, with 15 bases spanning the gap. CDR3 in amino acids: CASSDQGLNSYNEQFF. The covered CDR3 bases are TGTGCCAGCAGCGATCAGGGACTGAACTCCTACAATGAG.

Ten or more counts support this clone. The CDR3 DNA, read in part, is TGCGCCAGCAGTCAATCTTGCTGGAAGTCGGGGATCCATGAG. Translated: CASSQSCWKSGIHE. The whole CDR3 is CASSQSCWKSGIHEQFF. The rearrangement joins TRBV23-1 to TRBJ2-1; the D gene is possibly TRBD2 (5 bases). The read comes to an end 3 residues before the CDR3 does, leaving the germline J gene to fill in the end. TRBV23-1 falls under the ORF class, with uncertain function. The CDR3 loop spans 17 amino acids. V was cut by 0 bases and J by 8 bases, with 20 bases left in between.

Many counts were recorded for this clone. The read terminates 3 residues before the CDR3 end, so the remaining end is supplied by the germline J gene. The chain carries TRBV18 and TRBJ1-5; 8 bases line up with TRBD1. This CDR3 is 13 amino acids long. Germline V lookup: CDR1 KGHSH, CDR2 LQKENI. With 6 bases clipped from V and 9 bases from J, the junction kept 7 bases outside the gene matches. This CDR3 reads CASSQGQERPQHF. Partial CDR3 DNA: TGTGCCAGCTCTCAGGGACAGGAACGGCCC.

With respect to this clone: The germline gene is not matched at one end of the junction; a read error may be the cause. The sequence runs out 3 residues before the end of the CDR3; the remainder is reconstructed from the germline J gene. The chain carries TRBV7-2 and TRBJ2-7, with 10 bases matching TRBD2. The germline gives CDR1 SGHTA, CDR2 FQGNSA. The CDR3 totals 15 residues. The DNA read from the CDR3 is TGTGCCAGCAGCGTAGCGGGAGGCGGGGGGCGCGAG. Translation: CASSVAGGGGRE. The full CDR3 reads CASSVAGGGGREQYF.

This clone was counted between two and nine times. Read data end 3 residues before the CDR3 end; the end is taken from the germline J gene. The chain recombines TRBV5-1 with TRBJ2-1; 11 positions match TRBD2. The trim removed 4 bases at V and 3 bases at J, leaving 6 bases unmatched. The CDR3 extends over 16 amino acids. Germline CDR1 SGHRS, CDR2 YFSETQ. This chain's CDR3 is CASSPTGLAVYNEQFF. The CDR3 bases that were read are TGCGCCAGCAGCCCGACGGGACTAGCGGTCTACAATGAG.

This clone came up many times. The read is 3 residues too short to cover the CDR3 end, so that end is filled in from the germline J gene. The chain uses TRBV19 and TRBJ1-5, with a weak D call TRBD1 (6 bases). This CDR3 comprises 17 residues. Germline values: CDR1 LNHDA, CDR2 SQIVND (reference sequence). Trimming removed 6 bases at V and 5 bases at J, with 23 bases between. The CDR3 DNA, read in part, is TGTGCCAGTAGGAGGATTGTGGGAGGGGCAGGGGATCAGCCC. It is translated as CASRRIVGGAGDQP. The whole CDR3 protein reads CASRRIVGGAGDQPQHF.

This clone was seen ten or more times. With the read ending 3 residues before the CDR3 end, the germline J gene is used to fill in that end. This sequence joins TRBV19 and TRBJ2-4, with TRBD2 identical over 14 bases. The CDR3 runs to 16 residues. The V and J ends lost 7 bases and 7 bases, in that order; junction bases with no gene match: 9. CDR1 is LNHDA, CDR2 SQIVND, per germline (reference sequence). The sequenced part of the CDR3 DNA is TGTGCCAGTAACTCCGGGACTAGCGGGAGTCGCAACATT. Amino acids: CASNSGTSGSRNI. The full CDR3 protein is CASNSGTSGSRNIQYF.